This paragraph reports one T cell receptor (beta chain). Its antigen remains undetermined. The sample holds no much larger clone one base away, and base qualities are not on file. This specimen comes from a study of cytomegalovirus exposure and HLA in healthy donors (dated by TCRdb to 2016 to 2017). Describing the broader study: According to a later analysis, one platform produced both the roughly 110 validation repertoires and the 666 repertoires of the first cohort. To predict cytomegalovirus infection status, the study brought together high-throughput TCR immunosequencing, statistical association of individual TCRs with disease status, and machine learning. A separate validation cohort of roughly 120 different subjects was used in addition to the approximately 610-subject first cohort. The study aimed to test whether cataloging public T cell receptors could reveal signatures of past pathogen exposure.

Separate from the roughly 660-subject first cohort, the validation cohort of 90 to 150 subjects was the group to which the donors belonged. Study-wide findings and limitations: Three of the identified cytomegalovirus-associated TCR beta chains were confirmed in vitro to be specific for cytomegalovirus antigens. The study listed 150 to 200 TCR beta chains as associated with cytomegalovirus. A later analysis found that TCRs clustered in the first cohort also tended to co-occur in the 95 to 150 validation repertoires, with 90% to 95% of cluster scores above 0. The authors suggested that the approach could potentially be generalized to other disease states and immunological phenotypes. Most TCR sequences were seen in very few donors, while some public TCRs were found in many individuals. Cytomegalovirus status was reported to be diagnosed by the classifier with high specificity and sensitivity in both the original and validation cohorts. The validation cohort had no HLA typing available for a later analysis, so co-occurrence within that cohort was assessed over all 120 or so repertoires.

In the germline V gene, CDR1 corresponds to MGHRA and CDR2 to YSYEKL. The CDR3 starts with the cysteine, ends with the phenylalanine, and has 13 residues. Only the CDR3 portion is preserved as DNA: 39 bases, with reading frame beginning at the first base. At the junction V is shortened by 3 bases and J by 5 bases, with 7 bases in between. Library generation was performed with the immunoSEQ multiplex PCR assay. The paper's processing steps were these. A statistical classification framework was built for diagnosing cytomegalovirus status from the catalog of TCR beta chain sequences. TCRdb limited this immuneACCESS table to in-frame rearrangements with V and J called. A share of clones is missing; checked studies link under half to unresolved V genes, and the rest is unexplained. The DNA was the basis for D and trimming; V, J and clone size are from that table. The sample table lists 150,000 to 200,000 clones, around 85% of them with a count of one. The ten largest account for around a sixth of the sample.

The sample taken for sequencing was PBMCs. This sequence was found in a young man in good health and CMV-seropositive. The rearrangement joined TRBV4-1 to TRBJ2-2, and possibly TRBD1, on 5 matching bases. Read as DNA, the sequence is TGCGCCAGCAGCCAGACAGTTACCGGGGAGCTGTTTTTT. Translated, it gives CASSQTVTGELFF.